One sample yielded the 29 T cell receptor beta chains listed below, sequenced in a study of blood T cells in healthy people across ages. Primers used in a second PCR of about 6 to 11 cycles were a sample-barcoded 5' primer and a J-beta primer mix. TCRdb reprocessed the 5' RACE reads with MiXCR, giving one entry per CDR3 protein. This table holds about 780,000 distinct CDR3 sequences, around 25% found once. This same sample was also part of a study on T cells of mothers and their children.

The sequenced material came from blood. These receptors all come from a boy younger than 18 in good health.

This clonotype was observed a handful of times. This rearrangement joins TRBV27 to TRBJ2-3; D remains unclear. V dropped 7 bases and J dropped 1 base, with 18 bases sitting between them. This CDR3 has 16 residues. CDR1 and CDR2 (germline): MNHEY, SMNVEV (reference sequence). The CDR3 spells CASIERELGGTDTQYF. The CDR3 DNA follows: TGTGCCAGCATTGAACGCGAGCTAGGTGGCACAGATACGCAGTATTTT.

This clonotype was counted between two and nine times. The chain joins TRBV7-9 to TRBJ1-1; possible D gene TRBD1, 5 bases. The germline CDR1 and CDR2 sequences are SEHNR and FQNEAQ (reference sequence). CDR3 length: 14 residues. V lost 2 bases and J lost 5, with 12 bases in between. This CDR3 is CASSLQGMGTEAFF. CDR3 bases: TGTGCCAGCAGCTTACAGGGAATGGGTACTGAAGCTTTCTTT. The whole variable domain, filled in from reference TRBV7-9 and TRBJ1-1, reads DTGVSQNPRHKITKRGQNVTFRCDPISEHNRLYWYRQTLGQGPEFLTYFQNEAQLEKSRLLSDRFSAERPKGSFSTLEIQRTEQGDSAMYLCASSLQGMGTEAFFGQGTRLTVV.

This clonotype occurred a few times. The CDR3 protein is CASSLLGQVGSTDTQYF. CDR3 bases: TGTGCCAGCAGTTTACTTGGACAGGTCGGGAGCACAGATACGCAGTATTTT. The chain links TRBV27 to TRBJ2-3, with 7 nucleotides matching TRBD1. Germline V gene sequence: CDR1 MNHEY, CDR2 SMNVEV (reference sequence). The length of the CDR3 is 17 residues. J gave up 0 bases and V 2 bases, and 8 bases lay outside the gene matches.

The genes are TRBV7-3 and TRBJ2-7; D is ambiguous. The CDR3 runs to 14 residues. Per the germline V gene, CDR1 is SGHTA and CDR2 is FQGTGA. The V end lost 5 bases, the J end lost 0 bases, and 11 bases lay between the germline ends. DNA of the CDR3: TGTGCCAGCAGCCCAGACGGGCACTCCTACGAGCAGTACTTC. It translates to CASSPDGHSYEQYF.

This chain connects TRBV12-5 to TRBJ1-4; 8 positions agree with TRBD1. CDR3 length equals 17 residues. Germline loops: CDR1 LGHNT, CDR2 FRNRAP. The V and J ends lost 0 bases and 5 bases, in that order; junction bases with no gene match: 8. CDR3 loop: CASGLVGTGGRNEKLFF. CDR3 nucleotides: TGTGCTAGTGGTTTGGTAGGGACAGGCGGAAGAAATGAAAAACTGTTTTTT. The complete variable domain, with remaining parts taken from reference TRBV12-5 and TRBJ1-4, reads DARVTQTPRHKVTEMGQEVTMRCQPILGHNTVFWYRQTMMQGLELLAYFRNRAPLDDSGMPKDRFSAEMPDATLATLKIQPSEPRDSAVYFCASGLVGTGGRNEKLFFGSGTQLSVL.

The table lists this clonotype with a few counts. The V call is TRBV5-1, the J call TRBJ2-6; no definite D call. Germline CDR1 and CDR2: SGHRS and YFSETQ. The length of the CDR3 is 15 residues. V gave up 3 bases and J gave up 0 bases, with 7 bases separating them. As DNA, the CDR3 is TGCGCCAGCAGCTCTCATTACTCTGGGGCCAACGTCCTGACTTTC. This encodes CASSSHYSGANVLTF.

This clonotype turned up a few times. The chain recombines TRBV20-1 with TRBJ2-5; the D gene is possibly TRBD1 (6 bases). The DNA end is more similar to TRBJ2-7, so the J call may be wrong. The CDR3 has 15 amino acids. CDR1 is DFQATT and CDR2 is SNEGSKA in the germline V gene (reference sequence). CDR3 in DNA: TGCAGTGCTGGCCAGGACAGAGTGAGCTCCTACGAGCAGTACTTC. Translation: CSAGQDRVSSYEQYF.

This clonotype was recorded a few times. The chain carries TRBV3-1 and TRBJ1-1; a weak D match, TRBD1 (6 bases). From germline, CDR1 is LGHDT and CDR2 YNNKEL (reference sequence). The V gene lost 5 bases and the J gene lost 5 bases, with 15 bases spanning the gap. The CDR3 length is 14 residues. The CDR3: CASSIQGAGTEAFF. In nucleotides, the CDR3 is TGTGCCAGCAGCATACAGGGTGCTGGGACTGAAGCTTTCTTT.

This chain joins TRBV30 and TRBJ1-2; possible D gene TRBD1, 5 bases. CDR1 and CDR2 from the germline V gene are GTSNPN and SVGIG (reference sequence). V lost 5 bases to trimming and J lost 3 bases, with 19 bases between them. This CDR3 has 15 residues. CDR3 loop: CAWPTGREQDYGYTF. The CDR3 region has the DNA TGTGCCTGGCCCACAGGCAGGGAGCAAGACTATGGCTACACCTTC.

V usage is TRBV9 and J usage is TRBJ2-3, with 13 bases lining up with TRBD2. V lost 4 bases to trimming and J lost 4 bases; unmatched junction nucleotides: 9. This CDR3 has 17 amino acids. Germline loops: CDR1 SGDLS, CDR2 YYNGEE. CDR3 DNA: TGTGCCAGCAGCCCGTGGACTAGCGGGGGTGGGGCAGATACGCAGTATTTT. Its protein is CASSPWTSGGGADTQYF.

This clonotype was seen only once. A much larger clone lies one base from this, so it may be a read error. DNA of the CDR3: TGTGCCAGCAGTTCCAACAACAATGAGCAGTTCTTC. Protein: CASSSNNNEQFF. V and J are TRBV28 and TRBJ2-1; D is unclear. The CDR3 consists of 12 residues. Trimming removed 4 bases at V and 5 bases at J, with 6 bases between. Per germline, CDR1 MDHEN and CDR2 SYDVKM.

This clonotype turned up a few times. This chain uses TRBV12-3 or TRBV12-4 with TRBJ1-3; tentatively, D is TRBD1 (5 bases). The CDR3 is 15 residues long. V was trimmed by 3 bases and J by 3 bases, leaving 12 bases between them. As DNA, the CDR3 is TGTGCCAGCAGTTTGGGCCCGGGGCTTGGAAACACCATATATTTT. Translating it yields CASSLGPGLGNTIYF.

This clonotype was seen more than once but under ten times. A junction end diverges from the germline sequence, so it may reflect a read error. The genes are TRBV15 and TRBJ1-5; D not certain. This CDR3 is built from 13 residues. The germline V gene encodes CDR1 LNHNV and CDR2 YYDKDF (reference sequence). CDR3: CATSNGRNQPQHF. The CDR3 DNA sequence: TGCGCCACCAGTAACGGGAGGAATCAGCCCCAGCATTTT.

This clonotype was observed a handful of times. The rearrangement joins TRBV7-9 to TRBJ2-5, with TRBD2 as a possible D gene (5 bases). In germline, CDR1 is SEHNR, CDR2 FQNEAQ (reference sequence). Trimming left V 5 bases short and J 0 bases short, with 16 bases between. The CDR3 extends over 16 amino acids. The CDR3 DNA is TGTGCCAGCAGCAAGCTCGGGTTCGGGGACCAAGAGACCCAGTACTTC. Its translation is CASSKLGFGDQETQYF.

This sequence joins TRBV29-1 and TRBJ2-7; 11 nucleotides line up with TRBD2. The CDR3 has 13 residues. Per the germline V gene, CDR1 is SQVTM and CDR2 is ANQGSEA. Trimming at V came to 4 bases and at J to 7 bases, leaving 6 bases not matched to a gene. The CDR3 bases are TGCAGCGTTGGTCTAGCGGGGGGTGGAGAGCAGTACTTC. Protein: CSVGLAGGGEQYF.

The gene calls are TRBV7-8 and TRBJ2-5; weak D call: TRBD2 (6 bases). The DNA end favors TRBJ2-7, so the J call may be wrong. CDR1 is SGHVS, CDR2 FQNEAQ, per germline. The CDR3 runs to 14 residues. For the CDR3, the DNA is TGTGCCAGCAGCCAGAGCCCGGGGGCCTACGAGCAGTACTTC. It specifies CASSQSPGAYEQYF.

The chain has TRBV18 and TRBJ2-7; possibly TRBD1 or TRBD2 for D (5 bases each). Trimming removed 6 bases at V and 6 bases at J, with 12 bases between. The CDR3 spans 12 residues. Germline V lookup: CDR1 KGHSH, CDR2 LQKENI. This CDR3 reads CASSQGTAEQYF. The CDR3 DNA follows: TGTGCCAGCTCCCAAGGGACGGCCGAGCAGTACTTC.

The V and J genes are TRBV6-1 and TRBJ2-2; D not certain. Germline CDR1 MNHNS, CDR2 SASEGT. The CDR3 is 15 amino acids. The V gene lost 2 bases and the J gene lost 2 bases, with 9 bases spanning the gap. The DNA of the CDR3 is TGTGCCAGCAGTGAACGCGCACACAACACCGGGGAGCTGTTTTTT. It codes for CASSERAHNTGELFF.

Regarding this clonotype: An end of the junction differs from the germline gene, which may be a read error. CDR3 residues: CASTLGDRDNSPLHF. DNA for the CDR3: TGTGCCAGCACCTTAGGGGACAGGGATAATTCACCCCTCCACTTT. J is TRBJ1-6 and V is TRBV7-8; 9 bases map to TRBD1. Germline V lookup: CDR1 SGHVS, CDR2 FQNEAQ. This CDR3 region has 15 residues.

The chain carries TRBV7-3 and TRBJ2-2; D might be TRBD2 (6 bases). The CDR3 has 17 residues. V lost 5 bases and J 4 bases, leaving 20 bases between the germline ends. Germline values: CDR1 SGHTA, CDR2 FQGTGA. In DNA form, the CDR3 reads TGTGCCAGCAGCCCAAGAGGACCGGGGGAGACCACCGGGGAGCTGTTTTTT. It encodes CASSPRGPGETTGELFF.

The chain employs TRBV20-1 and TRBJ2-5; 9 bases align to TRBD2. V gave up 6 bases and J gave up 2 bases; unmatched junction bases: 7. Germline CDR1 and CDR2: DFQATT and SNEGSKA (reference sequence). The CDR3 runs to 14 residues. CDR3 residues: CSAGASGVQETQYF. The CDR3 region has the DNA TGCAGTGCCGGGGCTAGCGGGGTTCAAGAGACCCAGTACTTC.

This clonotype was counted between two and nine times. The V and J genes are TRBV6-2 or TRBV6-3 and TRBJ2-7, with D perhaps assigned TRBD1 or TRBD2 (5 bases each). This CDR3 contains 15 residues. Germline V lookup: CDR1 MNHEY, CDR2 SVGEGT. The germline V and J ends were trimmed by 4 bases and 0 bases, with 13 bases remaining between them. The CDR3 sequence: CASSSTGRPSYEQYF. The CDR3 nucleotides are TGTGCCAGCAGTTCCACGGGACGGCCCTCCTACGAGCAGTACTTC.

This clonotype was observed a few times. This rearrangement joins TRBV7-9 to TRBJ2-1; tentatively, D is TRBD2 (5 bases). V lost 0 bases and J lost 4, with 10 bases in between. There are 15 residues in the CDR3. The V gene's germline CDR1 is SEHNR and CDR2 FQNEAQ (reference sequence). CDR3 region: CASSLARTQYNEQFF. The CDR3 bases are TGTGCCAGCAGCTTAGCCAGGACTCAATACAATGAGCAGTTCTTC.

V gene TRBV12-3 or TRBV12-4 combines with J gene TRBJ2-2; TRBD2 aligns across 8 bases. J gave up 5 bases and V 3 bases, and 11 bases lay outside the gene matches. The CDR3 is 17 residues long. CDR3 loop: CASSFLQKREKTGELFF. In DNA, the CDR3 is TGTGCCAGCAGTTTCCTGCAGAAGCGGGAGAAAACCGGGGAGCTGTTTTTT.

The table lists this clonotype with a few counts. The CDR3 region is CSVAAPLTGNFLVPYNEQFF. The CDR3 bases are TGCAGCGTTGCGGCCCCACTGACAGGGAATTTCCTAGTACCCTACAATGAGCAGTTCTTC. V and J are TRBV29-1 and TRBJ2-1, with 7 bases that match TRBD1. This CDR3 comprises 20 residues. V dropped 4 bases and J dropped 2; count of bases not matched to a gene: 23. The V gene's germline CDR1 is SQVTM and CDR2 ANQGSEA.

This clonotype was seen a handful of times. The J gene is TRBJ2-1, the V gene TRBV28, with 10 bases matching TRBD2. The CDR3 extends over 15 amino acids. V lost 6 bases to trimming and J lost 4 bases; unmatched junction nucleotides: 6. CDR1 is MDHEN and CDR2 is SYDVKM in the germline V gene. CDR3 loop: CASSLPGLAYNEQFF. CDR3 sequence (DNA): TGTGCCAGCAGCCTTCCGGGACTAGCGTACAATGAGCAGTTCTTC.

The chain uses TRBV20-1 and TRBJ1-2; maybe TRBD1 (6 bases). With 5 bases removed from V and 6 bases from J, the gap between germline ends came to 19 bases. This CDR3 is 14 amino acids long. The germline CDR1 and CDR2 sequences are DFQATT and SNEGSKA (reference sequence). CDR3 sequence reads: CSALLRGGEDGYTF. The CDR3, as DNA: TGCAGTGCTCTACTTAGGGGGGGTGAAGATGGCTACACCTTC.

This clonotype was observed a handful of times. The V call is TRBV20-1, the J call TRBJ2-7; 13 bases are shared with TRBD2. V lost 8 bases and J lost 2; bases outside the gene matches: 9. Germline lookup yields CDR1 DFQATT and CDR2 SNEGSKA (reference sequence). This CDR3 is 15 amino acids long. The CDR3 DNA follows: TGCAGTCCCCAGGGACTAGCGGGGAGACCCTACGAGCAGTACTTC. It specifies CSPQGLAGRPYEQYF.

This clonotype has a handful of counts. The chain is built from TRBV5-1 and TRBJ1-4, with a possible D match to TRBD1 (6 bases). Germline V gene lookup returns CDR1 SGHRS and CDR2 YFSETQ. Deletions cut 5 bases from V and 5 bases from J, with 16 bases between. This CDR3 contains 15 residues. The CDR3 DNA is TGCGCCAGCAGTTGGCGCAGGGGCTCGAATGAAAAACTGTTTTTT. This sequence encodes CASSWRRGSNEKLFF.